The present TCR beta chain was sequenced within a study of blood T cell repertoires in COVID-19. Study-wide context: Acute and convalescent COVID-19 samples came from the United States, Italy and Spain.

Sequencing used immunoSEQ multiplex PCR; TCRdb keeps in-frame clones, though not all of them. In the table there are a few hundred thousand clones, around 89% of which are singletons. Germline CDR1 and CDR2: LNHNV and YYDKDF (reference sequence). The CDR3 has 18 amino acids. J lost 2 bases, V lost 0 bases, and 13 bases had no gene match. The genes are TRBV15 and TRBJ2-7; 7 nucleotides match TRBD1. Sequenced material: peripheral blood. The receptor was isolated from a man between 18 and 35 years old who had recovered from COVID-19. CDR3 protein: CATSRDLWDRKITYEQYF. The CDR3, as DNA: TGTGCCACCAGCAGAGATTTGTGGGACAGAAAGATAACCTACGAGCAGTACTTC.